The 3 T cell receptor beta chains given below trace back to one sample, sequenced in a study of T cell changes during pregnancy in multiple sclerosis (dated by TCRdb to about 2019). Library preparation used the immunoSEQ multiplex PCR assay. Drawn from immuneACCESS, this table holds only the in-frame rearrangements with V and J called that TCRdb kept. Clones are partly lost; checked studies trace under half to an unresolved V gene and leave the rest unexplained. The sample profile shows roughly 93,000 clones; approximately 90% of them were found once. The ten largest clones take up around 1% of the sample. The input for sequencing was peripheral blood, taken before pregnancy. The source of these receptors is a female donor with multiple sclerosis, enrolled in a pregnancy study.

The chain uses TRBV30 and TRBJ2-7, with TRBD1 identical over 10 bases. The CDR3 totals 14 residues. V lost 3 bases and J lost 4; bases outside the gene matches: 6. From germline, CDR1 is GTSNPN and CDR2 SVGIG (reference sequence). CDR3 amino acids: CAWRGRDRGYEQYF. CDR3 sequence (DNA): TGTGCCTGGAGGGGCCGGGACAGGGGTTACGAGCAGTACTTC.

The J gene is TRBJ2-7, the V gene TRBV27, with TRBD1 matching 9 bases. Germline assignment: CDR1 MNHEY and CDR2 SMNVEV (reference sequence). This CDR3 contains 15 residues. V lost 4 bases, J lost 3 bases, and 7 bases stayed unmatched. For the CDR3, the DNA is TGTGCCAGCAGTTCCACCGGGACAGGGTACTACGAGCAGTACTTC. Residues: CASSSTGTGYYEQYF.

The chain links TRBV25-1 to TRBJ2-5, with 7 bases fitting TRBD2. The junction had 5 bases not matched to a gene; V was cut back by 1 base and J by 6 bases. Germline lookup yields CDR1 MGHDK and CDR2 SYGVNS. The CDR3 extends over 14 amino acids. CDR3 sequence: CASSELGTTKTQYF. The CDR3 coding sequence is TGTGCCAGCAGTGAATTAGGGACTACCAAGACCCAGTACTTC.